The clone carrying this TCR beta chain occurred a few times. The antigen remains unidentified. MiXCR was run by TCRdb on the 5' RACE reads, yielding one entry per CDR3 protein. The table shows 350,000 or so distinct CDR3 sequences, with 8% occurring only once. The CDR3 length is 20 residues. CDR1 and CDR2 (germline): ENHRY, SYGVKD. With 0 bases clipped from V and 6 bases from J, the junction kept 19 bases outside the gene matches. The sample is drawn from a study of CD8 T cells in ankylosing spondylitis. Regarding the study as a whole: Ankylosing spondylitis blood appeared to carry a characteristic TCR beta motif of fewer than 10 highly homologous variants.

V and J are TRBV10-3 and TRBJ2-2; TRBD2 agrees at 7 bases. The sample was blood, either unsorted or a sorted T cell fraction (not recorded which). The sequence came from a male donor with ankylosing spondylitis. The CDR3: CAISESDSWERGPPAGELFF. The CDR3 DNA sequence: TGTGCCATCAGTGAGTCGGACTCTTGGGAGCGGGGTCCCCCCGCCGGGGAGCTGTTTTTT.